This section outlines one TCR beta chain sequence together with its context. The germline V gene has CDR1 ENHRY and CDR2 SYGVKD. Trimming cost V 4 bases and J 3 bases, with 10 bases left between them. The CDR3 extends over 13 amino acids. The entry originates in a study of T cells in Graves' hyperthyroidism and ophthalmopathy. Amplification of TCR beta CDR3 regions used RNA as the template. TCR CDR3 underwent first-round RT-PCR with the HTBI primer set. TCRdb used MiXCR to reprocess the multiplex PCR reads, holding one entry per CDR3 protein. The top ten clones hold 15% to 20% of a sample with about 400,000 distinct CDR3 sequences, 13% to 15% of them seen once.

V gene TRBV10-3 combines with J gene TRBJ2-7, with D unresolved. What was sequenced was blood. The source of this sequence is a woman aged 55-70 years with Graves' ophthalmopathy. The CDR3, as DNA: TGTGCCATCAGTGGGATAGCTTTCTACGAGCAGTACTTC. Residues: CAISGIAFYEQYF.